A selection of T cell receptor beta chains follows, all from one sample in a study of beta chain features in type 1 diabetes. Here immunoSEQ multiplex PCR was the method, and the copy in TCRdb shows in-frame clones only, minus some. Of around 300,000 clones in the sample, 11% were seen once. Sequenced material: naive CD4+ T cells from blood. The receptors stem from a young woman in good health. Both conserved end residues are part of each CDR3. A D gene is named only where the DNA matches it firmly. Some rows have no size entry. The others give once, few or many, or a class for an expanded clone.

15	TRBV18	NA	NA	TRBJ2-5	CASSPPAGPQETQYF	TGTGCCAGCTCACCACCGGCAGGGCCCCAAGAGACCCAGTACTTC
18	TRBV19	few	NA	TRBJ2-1	CASSIDAAGWSSYNEQFF	TGTGCCAGTAGTATAGATGCGGCGGGCTGGAGCTCCTACAATGAGCAGTTCTTC
15	TRBV7-2	NA	TRBD1	TRBJ2-7	CASSGNGQGPNEQYF	TGTGCCAGCAGCGGAAATGGACAGGGGCCGAACGAGCAGTACTTC
13	TRBV18	few	NA	TRBJ2-7	CASSRDSAGEQYF	TGTGCCAGCTCACGGGACAGCGCGGGGGAGCAGTACTTC
15	TRBV6-5	few	NA	TRBJ2-7	CASSYALTVAYEQYF	TGTGCCAGCAGTTACGCTCTAACAGTAGCCTACGAGCAGTACTTC
13	TRBV15	few	NA	TRBJ2-1	CATSRLGSNEQFF	TGTGCCACCAGCAGACTAGGCTCAAATGAGCAGTTCTTC
15	TRBV5-1	NA	TRBD1	TRBJ2-3	CASSVGQASTDTQYF	TGCGCCAGCAGCGTCGGACAGGCTAGCACAGATACGCAGTATTTT
15	TRBV6-5	NA	TRBD2	TRBJ2-1	CASRPSGVINNEQFF	TGTGCCAGCAGGCCCAGCGGGGTAATAAACAATGAGCAGTTCTTC
14	TRBV7-2	NA	TRBD2	TRBJ2-7	CASSLLAGVGEQYF	TGTGCCAGCAGCTTATTAGCGGGAGTTGGCGAGCAGTACTTC
14	TRBV29-1	few	TRBD1	TRBJ1-4	CSARWTGANEKLFF	TGCAGCGCCCGATGGACAGGGGCTAATGAAAAACTGTTTTTT
15	TRBV11-3	few	NA	TRBJ2-1	CASSLSRGSYNEQFF	TGTGCCAGCAGCTTATCCAGGGGCTCCTACAATGAGCAGTTCTTC
13	TRBV28	few	TRBD1	TRBJ2-7	CASRDRGTYEQYF	TGTGCCAGCAGGGACAGGGGGACCTACGAGCAGTACTTC
16	TRBV7-3	few	TRBD2	TRBJ2-1	CASSSSGLAAYNEQFF	TGTGCCAGCAGCAGTTCGGGACTAGCAGCCTACAATGAGCAGTTCTTC
15	TRBV28	NA	TRBD2	TRBJ2-2	CASSPLTSNTGELFF	TGTGCCAGCAGTCCCCTGACTAGCAACACCGGGGAGCTGTTTTTT
13	TRBV5-4	NA	NA	TRBJ2-7	CASSPELPYEQYF	TGTGCCAGCAGCCCCGAACTCCCATACGAGCAGTACTTC
14	TRBV7-9	few	NA	TRBJ2-3	CASSLDKSTDTQYF	TGTGCCAGCAGCTTAGACAAGAGCACAGATACGCAGTATTTT
13	TRBV30	few	NA	TRBJ2-7	CAWTRTNAYEQYF	TGTGCCTGGACCAGGACAAACGCCTACGAGCAGTACTTC
15	TRBV2	few	NA	TRBJ1-4	CASSERADPNEKLFF	TGTGCCAGCAGTGAGAGGGCAGACCCTAATGAAAAACTGTTTTTT
16	TRBV14	NA	TRBD2	TRBJ2-1	CASSQPGSGRASEQFF	TGTGCCAGCAGCCAACCCGGCAGCGGGAGGGCGAGTGAGCAGTTCTTC
14	TRBV6-5	few	NA	TRBJ2-6	CASSPRPGANVLTF	TGTGCCAGCAGCCCGAGGCCTGGGGCCAACGTCCTGACTTTC
15	TRBV28	NA	TRBD1	TRBJ2-1	CASSPPGQGNDEQFF	TGTGCCAGCAGTCCTCCGGGACAGGGGAATGATGAGCAGTTCTTC
16	TRBV5-1	few	NA	TRBJ2-5	CASSLESDSPQETQYF	TGCGCCAGCAGCTTGGAGTCGGACAGTCCCCAAGAGACCCAGTACTTC
12	TRBV28	NA	NA	TRBJ2-7	CASKGGLYEQYF	TGTGCCAGCAAGGGGGGGCTTTACGAGCAGTACTTC